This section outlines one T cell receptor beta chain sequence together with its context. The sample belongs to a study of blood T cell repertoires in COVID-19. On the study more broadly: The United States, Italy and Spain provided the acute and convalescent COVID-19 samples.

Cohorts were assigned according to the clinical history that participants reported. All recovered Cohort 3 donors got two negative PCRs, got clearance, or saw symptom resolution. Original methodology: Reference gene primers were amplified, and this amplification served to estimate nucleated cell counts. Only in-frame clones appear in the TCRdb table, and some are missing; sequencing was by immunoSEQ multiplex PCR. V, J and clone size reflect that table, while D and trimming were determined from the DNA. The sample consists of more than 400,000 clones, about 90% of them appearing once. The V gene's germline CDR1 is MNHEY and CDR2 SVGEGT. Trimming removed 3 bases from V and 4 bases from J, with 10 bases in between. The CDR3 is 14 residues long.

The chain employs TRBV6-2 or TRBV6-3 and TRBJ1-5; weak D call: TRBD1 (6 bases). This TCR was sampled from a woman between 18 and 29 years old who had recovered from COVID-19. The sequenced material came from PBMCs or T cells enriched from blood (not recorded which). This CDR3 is CASSYPGVNQPQHF. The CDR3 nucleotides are TGTGCCAGCAGTTATCCAGGGGTAAATCAGCCCCAGCATTTT.